The rows below give T cell receptor beta chains drawn from one sample of a study of CD8+ T cells in alopecia areata. Measured with immunoSEQ multiplex PCR; TCRdb has only the in-frame clones, and not every one. The table includes about 140,000 clones, 85% to 90% detected once. The source material was CD8+ T cells sorted from blood, sampled at week 4, from a patient treated with tofacitinib. The source is a human donor with alopecia areata. The CDR3 runs from the conserved cysteine through the conserved F or W. D genes are given only for firm matches. The size field is filled for only some rows; it gives once, few, many or a size class.

>TRBJ2-1|-|-|TRBV5-1
TGCGCCAGCAGCCTGGAGGGTCTTAACTACAATGAGCAGTTCTTC
CASSLEGLNYNEQFF
>TRBJ2-7|TRBD1|-|TRBV7-9
TGTGCCAGCAGCTCAGAAACCGGACAGGGGCAATTCTACGAGCAGTACTTC
CASSSETGQGQFYEQYF
>TRBJ2-1|TRBD2|once|TRBV6-6
TGTGCCAGCAGTTACCCGACTAGCGGATACAATGAGCAGTTCTTC
CASSYPTSGYNEQFF
>TRBJ1-1|TRBD1|few|TRBV30
TGTGCCTGGACCGGCAGGGGGACTTTCTTT
CAWTGRGTFF
>TRBJ1-1|-|-|TRBV29-1
TGCAGCGTTTGGGGGAACACTGAAGCTTTCTTT
CSVWGNTEAFF
>TRBJ1-2|TRBD1|-|TRBV18
TGTGCCAGCTCACCGCTTACAGGGGGCTCCTCTAACTATGGCTACACCTTC
CASSPLTGGSSNYGYTF
>TRBJ2-7|-|-|TRBV29-1
TGCAGCGTTGAAGACAGGGGTTCCTACGAGCAGTACTTC
CSVEDRGSYEQYF
>TRBJ2-7|-|-|TRBV6-5
TGTGCCAGCAGCCCGACCGGGACAAGCTCCTACGAGCAGTACTTC
CASSPTGTSSYEQYF
>TRBJ2-5|-|-|TRBV27
TGTGCCAGCAGTGGGGACCAGGTGGTGGGGACCCAGTACTTC
CASSGDQVVGTQYF
>TRBJ1-1|-|-|TRBV7-9
TGTGCCAGCAGCCTCCTCACTGAAGCTTTCTTT
CASSLLTEAFF
>TRBJ2-2|TRBD1|-|TRBV29-1
TGCAGCGTCGGACAGGGGGCAGGTCCGAACACCGGGGAGCTGTTTTTT
CSVGQGAGPNTGELFF
>TRBJ2-7|-|-|TRBV29-1
TGCAGCGTTCCCGATGAAGACAGAACCTACGAGCAGTACTTC
CSVPDEDRTYEQYF
>TRBJ2-1|-|-|TRBV6-6
TGTGCCAGCGGGAGTCCCTACAATGAGCAGTTCTTC
CASGSPYNEQFF
>TRBJ1-2|-|-|TRBV27
TGTGCCACGGGAGGGCTAAACTATGGCTACACCTTC
CATGGLNYGYTF
>TRBJ2-5|-|-|TRBV5-1
TGCGCCAGCAGTCCTACAACGGGAGTGGAGACCCAGTACTTC
CASSPTTGVETQYF
>TRBJ2-7|-|once|TRBV7-9
TGTGCCAGCAGCTCGTCATTGTTAAGCTACGAGCAGTACTTC
CASSSSLLSYEQYF
>TRBJ2-6|-|-|TRBV5-1
TGCGCCAGCAGCTTCGAAGGGGCGCCCGGGGCCAACGTCCTGACTTTC
CASSFEGAPGANVLTF